This T cell receptor beta chain was sequenced for a study of blood T cell repertoires in COVID-19. Clones were sequenced by immunoSEQ multiplex PCR, and TCRdb holds only the in-frame ones, with some missing. The sample has 90,000 to 100,000 clones, more than 65% seen once; the top ten hold about 10%. Germline CDR1 reads LNHDA; CDR2 reads SQIVND (reference sequence). The CDR3 has 15 amino acids. The V segment lost 4 bases and the J segment 5 bases; nucleotides outside the gene matches: 2. The sequence was collected from a woman over 75 with acute or convalescent COVID-19. Sequences were obtained from peripheral blood. The chain employs TRBV19 and TRBJ2-1; 13 nucleotides agree with TRBD2. CDR3 in DNA: TGTGCCAGTAGTACACTAGCGGGGGGGAACAATGAGCAGTTCTTC. Residues: CASSTLAGGNNEQFF.